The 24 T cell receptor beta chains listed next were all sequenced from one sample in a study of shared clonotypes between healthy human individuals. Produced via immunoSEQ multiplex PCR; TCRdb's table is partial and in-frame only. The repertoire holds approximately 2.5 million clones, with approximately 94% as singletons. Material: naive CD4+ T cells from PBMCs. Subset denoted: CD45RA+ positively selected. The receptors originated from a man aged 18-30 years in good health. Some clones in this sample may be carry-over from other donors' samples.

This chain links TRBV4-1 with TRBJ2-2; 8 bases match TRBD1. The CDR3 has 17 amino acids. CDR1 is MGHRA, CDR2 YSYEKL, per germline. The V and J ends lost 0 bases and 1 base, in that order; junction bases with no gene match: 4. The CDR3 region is CASSQESGQGNTGELFF. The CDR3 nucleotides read TGCGCCAGCAGCCAAGAATCCGGACAGGGGAACACCGGGGAGCTGTTTTTT.

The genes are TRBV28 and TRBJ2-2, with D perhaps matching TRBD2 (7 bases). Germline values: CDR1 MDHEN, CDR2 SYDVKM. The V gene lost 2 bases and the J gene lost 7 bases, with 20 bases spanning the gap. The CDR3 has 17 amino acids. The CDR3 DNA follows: TGTGCCAGCAGTTTAAAGGCGTCGGGGGGCGGTAACGGGGAGCTGTTTTTT. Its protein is CASSLKASGGGNGELFF.

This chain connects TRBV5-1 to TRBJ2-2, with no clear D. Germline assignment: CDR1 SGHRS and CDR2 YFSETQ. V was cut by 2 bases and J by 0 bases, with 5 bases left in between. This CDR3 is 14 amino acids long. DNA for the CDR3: TGCGCCAGCAGCTTCACAACGAACACCGGGGAGCTGTTTTTT. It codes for CASSFTTNTGELFF.

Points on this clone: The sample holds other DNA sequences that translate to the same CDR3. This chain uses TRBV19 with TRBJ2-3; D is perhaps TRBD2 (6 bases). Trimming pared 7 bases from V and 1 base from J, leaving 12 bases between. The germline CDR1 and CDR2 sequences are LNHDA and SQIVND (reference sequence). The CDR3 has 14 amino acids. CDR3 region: CASTPTGGTDTQYF. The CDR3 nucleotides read TGTGCCAGTACCCCCACGGGGGGCACAGATACGCAGTATTTT.

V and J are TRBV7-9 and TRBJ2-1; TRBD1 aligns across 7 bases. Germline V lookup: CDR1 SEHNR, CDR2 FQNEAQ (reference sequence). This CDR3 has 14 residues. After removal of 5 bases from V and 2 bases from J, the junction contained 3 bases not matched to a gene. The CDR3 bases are TGTGCCAGCAGCGCAGGGGGTACCTACAATGAGCAGTTCTTC. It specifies CASSAGGTYNEQFF.

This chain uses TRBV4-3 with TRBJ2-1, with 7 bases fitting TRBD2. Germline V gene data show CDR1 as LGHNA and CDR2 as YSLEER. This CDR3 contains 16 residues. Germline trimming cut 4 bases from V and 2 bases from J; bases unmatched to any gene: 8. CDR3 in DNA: TGCGCCAGCAGCCTCGGGGATCTAGCGGCCTACAATGAGCAGTTCTTC. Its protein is CASSLGDLAAYNEQFF.

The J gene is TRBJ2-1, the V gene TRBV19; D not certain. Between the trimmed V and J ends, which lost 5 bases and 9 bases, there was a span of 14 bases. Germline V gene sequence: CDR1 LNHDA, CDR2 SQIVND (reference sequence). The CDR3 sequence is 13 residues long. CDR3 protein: CASSATRAGEQFF. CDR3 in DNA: TGTGCCAGTAGTGCAACACGGGCAGGTGAGCAGTTCTTC.

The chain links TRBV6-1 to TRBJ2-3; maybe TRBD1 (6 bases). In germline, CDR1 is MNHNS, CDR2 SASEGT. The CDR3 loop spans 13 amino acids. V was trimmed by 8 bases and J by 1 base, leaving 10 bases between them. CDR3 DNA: TGTGCCAGCCGGTACAGGGGCACAGATACGCAGTATTTT. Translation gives CASRYRGTDTQYF.

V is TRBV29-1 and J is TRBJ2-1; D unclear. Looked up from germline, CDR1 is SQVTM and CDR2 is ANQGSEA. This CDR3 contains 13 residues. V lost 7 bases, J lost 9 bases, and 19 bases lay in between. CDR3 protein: CSAGPLSGFEQFF. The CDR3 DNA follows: TGCAGCGCCGGTCCCCTGTCCGGGTTTGAGCAGTTCTTC.

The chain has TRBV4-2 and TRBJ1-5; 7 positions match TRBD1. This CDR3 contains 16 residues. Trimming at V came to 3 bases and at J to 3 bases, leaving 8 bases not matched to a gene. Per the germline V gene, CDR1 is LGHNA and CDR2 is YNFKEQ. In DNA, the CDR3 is TGTGCCAGCAGCCAGTCCAGGGGGTGGGACAATCAGCCCCAGCATTTT. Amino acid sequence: CASSQSRGWDNQPQHF.

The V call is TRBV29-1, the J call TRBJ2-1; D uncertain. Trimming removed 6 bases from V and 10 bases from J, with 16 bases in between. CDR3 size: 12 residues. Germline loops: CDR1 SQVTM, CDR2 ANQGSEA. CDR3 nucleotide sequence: TGCAGCGTGGTGGGCTACCCAGGAGAGCAGTTCTTC. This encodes CSVVGYPGEQFF.

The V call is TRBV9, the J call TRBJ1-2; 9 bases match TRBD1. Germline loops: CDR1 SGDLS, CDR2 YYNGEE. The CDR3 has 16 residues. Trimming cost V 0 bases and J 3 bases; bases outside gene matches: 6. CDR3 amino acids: CASSVAHTGGDYGYTF. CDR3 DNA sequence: TGTGCCAGCAGCGTAGCTCACACAGGGGGCGACTATGGCTACACCTTC.

CDR3: CATSREQGIRGYTF. CDR3 coding DNA: TGTGCCACCAGCAGAGAACAGGGTATACGAGGCTACACCTTC. The chain uses TRBV15 and TRBJ1-2; a possible D gene is TRBD1 (6 bases). Per germline, CDR1 LNHNV and CDR2 YYDKDF (reference sequence). V was trimmed by 0 bases and J by 8 bases, leaving 13 bases between them. The CDR3 is 14 residues long.

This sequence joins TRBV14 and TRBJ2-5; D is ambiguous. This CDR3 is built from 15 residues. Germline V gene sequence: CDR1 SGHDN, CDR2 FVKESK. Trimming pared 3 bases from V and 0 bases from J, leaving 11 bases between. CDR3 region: CASSHPTWYQETQYF. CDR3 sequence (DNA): TGTGCCAGCAGCCACCCGACATGGTACCAAGAGACCCAGTACTTC. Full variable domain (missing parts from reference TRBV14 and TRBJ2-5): EAGVTQFPSHSVIEKGQTVTLRCDPISGHDNLYWYRRVMGKEIKFLLHFVKESKQDESGMPNNRFLAERTGGTYSTLKVQPAELEDSGVYFCASSHPTWYQETQYFGPGTRLLVL.

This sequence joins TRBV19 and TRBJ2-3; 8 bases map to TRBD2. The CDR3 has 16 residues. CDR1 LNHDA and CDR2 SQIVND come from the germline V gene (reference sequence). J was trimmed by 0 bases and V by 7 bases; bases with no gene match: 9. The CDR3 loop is CASTRGLADSTDTQYF. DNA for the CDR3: TGTGCCAGTACCCGTGGACTAGCAGATAGCACAGATACGCAGTATTTT.

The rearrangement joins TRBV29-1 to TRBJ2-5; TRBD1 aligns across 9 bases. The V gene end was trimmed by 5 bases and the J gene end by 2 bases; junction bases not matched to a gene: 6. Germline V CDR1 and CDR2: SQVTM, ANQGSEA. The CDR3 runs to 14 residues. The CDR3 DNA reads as TGCAGCGTTCGCCGGGACAGGGATCAAGAGACCCAGTACTTC. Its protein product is CSVRRDRDQETQYF.

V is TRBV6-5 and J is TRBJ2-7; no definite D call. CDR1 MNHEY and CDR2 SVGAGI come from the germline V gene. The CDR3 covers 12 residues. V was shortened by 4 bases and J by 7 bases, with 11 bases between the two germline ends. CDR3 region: CASSSGLREQYF. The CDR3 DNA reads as TGTGCCAGCAGTTCGGGCCTCAGGGAGCAGTACTTC.

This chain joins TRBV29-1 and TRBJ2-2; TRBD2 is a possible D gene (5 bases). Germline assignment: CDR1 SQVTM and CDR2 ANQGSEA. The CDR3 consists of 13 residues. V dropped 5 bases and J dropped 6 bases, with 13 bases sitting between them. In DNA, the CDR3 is TGCAGCGTTACGAGGGATCGGGCCGGGGAGCTGTTTTTT. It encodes CSVTRDRAGELFF.

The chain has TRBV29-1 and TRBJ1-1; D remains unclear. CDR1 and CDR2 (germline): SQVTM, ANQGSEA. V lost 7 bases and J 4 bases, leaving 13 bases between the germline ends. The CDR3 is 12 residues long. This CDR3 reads CSGQNWGTEAFF. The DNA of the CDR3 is TGCAGCGGTCAGAACTGGGGCACTGAAGCTTTCTTT.

In DNA, the CDR3 is TGTGCCAGCAGCAAAGGACTAGCGTTCGATGAGCAGTTCTTC. Translated, it gives CASSKGLAFDEQFF. V is TRBV11-2 and J is TRBJ2-1; TRBD2 aligns across 9 bases. CDR3 length: 14 residues. Germline V lookup: CDR1 SGHAT, CDR2 FQNNGV. V dropped 5 bases and J dropped 8; count of bases not matched to a gene: 7.

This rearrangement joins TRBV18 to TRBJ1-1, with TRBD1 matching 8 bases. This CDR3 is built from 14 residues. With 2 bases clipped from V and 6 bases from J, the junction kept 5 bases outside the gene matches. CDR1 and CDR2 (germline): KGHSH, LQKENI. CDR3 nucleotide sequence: TGTGCCAGCTCACCAGGGACAGGTTCGGCTGAAGCTTTCTTT. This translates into CASSPGTGSAEAFF. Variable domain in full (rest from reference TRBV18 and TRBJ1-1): NAGVMQNPRHLVRRRGQEARLRCSPMKGHSHVYWYRQLPEEGLKFMVYLQKENIIDESGMPKERFSAEFPKEGPSILRIQQVVRGDSAAYFCASSPGTGSAEAFFGQGTRLTVV.

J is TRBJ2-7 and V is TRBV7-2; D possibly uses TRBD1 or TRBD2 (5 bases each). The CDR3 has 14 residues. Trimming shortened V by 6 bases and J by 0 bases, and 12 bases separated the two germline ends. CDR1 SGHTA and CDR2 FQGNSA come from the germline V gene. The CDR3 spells CASRLGRISYEQYF. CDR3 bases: TGTGCCAGCAGATTGGGACGGATCTCCTACGAGCAGTACTTC. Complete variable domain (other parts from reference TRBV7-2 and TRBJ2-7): GAGVSQSPSNKVTEKGKDVELRCDPISGHTALYWYRQSLGQGLEFLIYFQGNSAPDKSGLPSDRFSAERTGGSVSTLTIQRTQQEDSAVYLCASRLGRISYEQYFGPGTRLTVT.

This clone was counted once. The CDR3 DNA follows: TGTGCCAGCAGCTCCTCGGACAGGCCCTACGAGCAGTACTTC. Encoded protein: CASSSSDRPYEQYF. The chain carries TRBV5-4 and TRBJ2-7; 7 positions agree with TRBD1. The CDR3 contains 14 residues. Trimming at V came to 3 bases and at J to 2 bases, leaving 5 bases not matched to a gene. Germline CDR1 reads SGHNT; CDR2 reads YYREEE (reference sequence). Full variable domain (remainder filled in from reference TRBV5-4 and TRBJ2-7): ETGVTQSPTHLIKTRGQQVTLRCSSQSGHNTVSWYQQALGQGPQFIFQYYREEENGRGNFPPRFSGLQFPNYSSELNVNALELDDSALYLCASSSSDRPYEQYFGPGTRLTVT.

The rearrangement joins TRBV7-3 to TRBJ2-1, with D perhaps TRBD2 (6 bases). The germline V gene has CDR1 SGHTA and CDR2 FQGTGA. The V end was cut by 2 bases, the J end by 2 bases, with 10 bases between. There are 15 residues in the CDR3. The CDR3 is CASSLFGGPYNEQFF. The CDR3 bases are TGTGCCAGCAGCTTATTCGGGGGACCCTACAATGAGCAGTTCTTC.